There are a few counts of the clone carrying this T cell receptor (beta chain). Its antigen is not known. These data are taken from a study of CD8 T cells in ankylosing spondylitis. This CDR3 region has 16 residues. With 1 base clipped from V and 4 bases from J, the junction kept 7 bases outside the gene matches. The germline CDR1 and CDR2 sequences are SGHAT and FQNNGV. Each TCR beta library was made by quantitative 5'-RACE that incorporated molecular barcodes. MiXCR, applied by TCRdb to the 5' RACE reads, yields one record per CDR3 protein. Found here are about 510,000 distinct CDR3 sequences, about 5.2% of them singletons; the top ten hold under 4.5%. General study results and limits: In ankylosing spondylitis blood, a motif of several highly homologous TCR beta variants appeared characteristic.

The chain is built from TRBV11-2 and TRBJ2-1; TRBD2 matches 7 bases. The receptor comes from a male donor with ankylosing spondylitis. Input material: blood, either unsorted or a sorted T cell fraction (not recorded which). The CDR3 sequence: CASSLALGEGYNEQFF. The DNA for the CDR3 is TGTGCCAGCAGCTTAGCACTGGGGGAGGGTTACAATGAGCAGTTCTTC.